This T cell receptor beta chain was profiled in a study of cytomegalovirus exposure and HLA in healthy donors. Study-level information: The 110 million or so unique TCR beta sequences, from roughly 170 million T cells, were found by an earlier analysis.

The PCR used 60 Vbeta and 13 Jbeta primers. The repertoire was sequenced with immunoSEQ multiplex PCR; TCRdb's copy has only in-frame clones and lacks some. This table has 150,000 to 160,000 clones, approximately 69% appearing once. General study results and limits: Among TCR sequences, most were rare, though some public TCRs appeared in many donors.

CDR1 and CDR2 from the germline V gene are LNHNV and YYDKDF (reference sequence). This CDR3 comprises 13 residues. With regard to this clone: Its antigen is still unknown. The junction departs from the called germline gene at one end, perhaps through a read error.

The V and J genes are TRBV15 and TRBJ1-2, with TRBD1 identical over 7 bases. This clonotype was sampled from a man aged 25-45 years in good health and CMV-seronegative. Sequencing was carried out using PBMCs. The CDR3: CATSSGGGYGYPF. The CDR3 nucleotides are TGTGCCACCAGTTCGGGAGGGGGCTATGGCTACCCCTTC.